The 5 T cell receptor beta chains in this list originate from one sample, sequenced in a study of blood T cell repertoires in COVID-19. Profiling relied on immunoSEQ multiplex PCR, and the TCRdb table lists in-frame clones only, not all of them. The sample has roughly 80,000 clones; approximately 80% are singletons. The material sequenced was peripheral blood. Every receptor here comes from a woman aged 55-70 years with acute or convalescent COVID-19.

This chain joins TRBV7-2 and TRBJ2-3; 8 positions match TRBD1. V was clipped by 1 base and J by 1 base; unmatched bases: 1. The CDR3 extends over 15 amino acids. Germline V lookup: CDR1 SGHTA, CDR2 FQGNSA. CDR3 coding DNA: TGTGCCAGCAGCTTAGACAGGGGGGGCACAGATACGCAGTATTTT. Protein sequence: CASSLDRGGTDTQYF.

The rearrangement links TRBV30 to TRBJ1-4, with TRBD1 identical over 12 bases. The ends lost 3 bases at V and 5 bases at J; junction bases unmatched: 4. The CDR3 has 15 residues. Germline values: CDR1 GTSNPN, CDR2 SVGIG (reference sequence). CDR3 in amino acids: CAWRGTGGKNEKLFF. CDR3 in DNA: TGTGCCTGGAGGGGGACAGGGGGCAAAAATGAAAAACTGTTTTTT.

CDR3 in DNA: TGTGCCAGCTCACCAGAGAGGAACACCGGGGAGCTGTTTTTT. This sequence encodes CASSPERNTGELFF. The chain uses TRBV18 and TRBJ2-2; D remains ambiguous. This CDR3 has 14 amino acids. Trimming shortened V by 2 bases and J by 1 base, and 5 bases separated the two germline ends. CDR1 and CDR2 (germline): KGHSH, LQKENI.

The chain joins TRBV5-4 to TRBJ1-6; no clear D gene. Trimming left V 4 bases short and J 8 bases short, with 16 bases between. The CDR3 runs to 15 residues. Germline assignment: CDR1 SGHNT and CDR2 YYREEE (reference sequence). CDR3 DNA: TGTGCCAGCAGCAGAACCGGACGGGGAGATTCACCCCTCCACTTT. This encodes CASSRTGRGDSPLHF.

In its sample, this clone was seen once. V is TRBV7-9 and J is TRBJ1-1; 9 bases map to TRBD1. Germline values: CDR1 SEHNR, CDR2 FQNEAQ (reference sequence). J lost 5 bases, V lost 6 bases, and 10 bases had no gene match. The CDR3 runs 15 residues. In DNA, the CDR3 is TGTGCCAGCAGTCCCGGGGGACAGGGCGGAACTGAAGCTTTCTTT. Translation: CASSPGGQGGTEAFF.